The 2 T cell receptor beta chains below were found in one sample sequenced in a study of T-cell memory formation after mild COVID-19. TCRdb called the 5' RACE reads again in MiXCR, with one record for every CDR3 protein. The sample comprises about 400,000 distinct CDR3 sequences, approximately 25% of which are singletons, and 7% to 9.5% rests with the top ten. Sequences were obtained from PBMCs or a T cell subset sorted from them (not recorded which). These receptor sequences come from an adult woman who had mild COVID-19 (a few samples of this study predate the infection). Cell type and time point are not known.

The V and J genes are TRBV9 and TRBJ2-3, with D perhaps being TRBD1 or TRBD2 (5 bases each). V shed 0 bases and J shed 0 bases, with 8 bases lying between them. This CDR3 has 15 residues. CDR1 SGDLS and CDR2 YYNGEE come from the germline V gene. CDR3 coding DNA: TGTGCCAGCAGCGTAGGGGGACCCAGCACAGATACGCAGTATTTT. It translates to CASSVGGPSTDTQYF.

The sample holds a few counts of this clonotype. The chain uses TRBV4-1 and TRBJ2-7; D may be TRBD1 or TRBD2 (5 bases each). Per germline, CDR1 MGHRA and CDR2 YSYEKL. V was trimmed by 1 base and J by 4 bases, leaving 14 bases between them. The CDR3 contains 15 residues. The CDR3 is CASSQVEGQSYEQYF. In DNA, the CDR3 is TGCGCCAGCAGCCAAGTAGAGGGGCAGAGTTACGAGCAGTACTTC.